Below are 29 T cell receptor beta chains sequenced from a single sample in a study of cytomegalovirus exposure and HLA in healthy donors. Primers included in the PCR were 60 Vbeta and 13 Jbeta primers. The data were produced by immunoSEQ multiplex PCR, yet TCRdb's version contains in-frame clones alone and is incomplete. The repertoire consists of 35,000 to 45,000 clones, with 50% occurring once and the leading ten covering 12%. What was sequenced was PBMCs. These receptors were collected from a human donor in good health.

The J gene is TRBJ1-1, the V gene TRBV10-3; 7 nucleotides line up with TRBD1. V was pared by 6 bases and J by 6 bases, with 10 bases of the junction left unmatched. Looked up from germline, CDR1 is ENHRY and CDR2 is SYGVKD. This CDR3 is built from 14 residues. DNA for the CDR3: TGTGCCATCAGCCAGGGGGACCTTCAAGCTGAAGCTTTCTTT. Its protein product is CAISQGDLQAEAFF.

The V and J genes are TRBV29-1 and TRBJ1-2, with unresolved D. CDR3 length: 10 residues. CDR1 SQVTM and CDR2 ANQGSEA come from the germline V gene. The V end was cut by 7 bases, the J end by 8 bases, with 11 bases between. The CDR3 DNA sequence: TGCAGCGCGGACGCGGGCGGCTACACCTTC. This codes for CSADAGGYTF.

The V and J genes are TRBV5-6 and TRBJ1-4; no reliable D call. The germline V gene encodes CDR1 SGHDT and CDR2 YYEEEE. The V end lost 4 bases, the J end lost 2 bases, and 12 bases lay between the germline ends. The CDR3 sequence is 15 residues long. The chain's CDR3 is CASSRRATTNEKLFF. For the CDR3, the DNA is TGTGCCAGCAGCAGGAGGGCGACCACTAATGAAAAACTGTTTTTT.

The V gene is TRBV15, the J gene TRBJ2-2; 7 nucleotides match TRBD2. The V segment lost 0 bases and the J segment 4 bases; nucleotides outside the gene matches: 2. This CDR3 region has 15 residues. CDR1 LNHNV and CDR2 YYDKDF come from the germline V gene (reference sequence). CDR3 protein: CATSREGGITGELFF. CDR3 nucleotide sequence: TGTGCCACCAGCAGAGAGGGGGGGATCACCGGGGAGCTGTTTTTT. The variable domain in full, completed from reference TRBV15 and TRBJ2-2, reads DAMVIQNPRYQVTQFGKPVTLSCSQTLNHNVMYWYQQKSSQAPKLLFHYYDKDFNNEADTPDNFQSRRPNTSFCFLDIRSPGLGDTAMYLCATSREGGITGELFFGEGSRLTVL.

This clone was seen a few times. The chain employs TRBV7-2 and TRBJ1-1; TRBD1 might be the D (5 bases). The CDR3 is 15 residues long. Germline assignment: CDR1 SGHTA and CDR2 FQGNSA. V lost 1 base to trimming and J lost 2 bases, with 11 bases between them. The CDR3 coding sequence is TGTGCCAGCAGCTTAGGTCGGGGGTTCAACACTGAAGCTTTCTTT. Translation gives CASSLGRGFNTEAFF.

This clone was seen more than once but under ten times. The genes are TRBV16 and TRBJ1-4, with D perhaps matching TRBD1 (6 bases). CDR1 is KGHSY and CDR2 is FQNENV in the germline V gene. The CDR3 has 16 amino acids. V lost 1 base, J lost 9 bases, and 18 bases lay in between. The CDR3 DNA reads TGTGCCAGCAGCCAATATGGGGGCTCTGCCGACAAAAAACTGTTTTTT. Protein: CASSQYGGSADKKLFF. The whole variable domain, remainder taken from reference TRBV16 and TRBJ1-4, is GEEVAQTPKHLVRGEGQKAKLYCAPIKGHSYVFWYQQVLKNEFKFLISFQNENVFDETGMPKERFSAKCLPNSPCSLEIQATKLEDSAVYFCASSQYGGSADKKLFFGSGTQLSVL.

This chain connects TRBV7-9 to TRBJ2-7; D is perhaps TRBD1 (6 bases). The germline V and J ends were trimmed by 4 bases and 4 bases, with 20 bases remaining between them. Looked up from germline, CDR1 is SEHNR and CDR2 is FQNEAQ (reference sequence). The CDR3 loop spans 16 amino acids. CDR3 sequence (DNA): TGTGCCAGCAGCTCCAACCGGGACATGGAGTCATACGAGCAGTACTTC. It translates to CASSSNRDMESYEQYF.

The table lists this clone with a few counts. The CDR3 DNA reads as TGTGCCAGCAGCGTATCGGATCGGGACAGGGCCTCCTACGAGCAGTACTTC. Residues: CASSVSDRDRASYEQYF. The chain employs TRBV9 and TRBJ2-7; 9 bases align to TRBD1. With V trimmed by 1 base and J by 0 bases, 8 bases remained unmatched. Germline CDR1 reads SGDLS; CDR2 reads YYNGEE. CDR3 length equals 17 residues.

The J gene is TRBJ1-2, the V gene TRBV5-6, with a possible D match to TRBD1 (5 bases). The CDR3 is 18 residues long. The V and J ends lost 6 bases and 4 bases respectively, with 28 bases between them. CDR1 is SGHDT, CDR2 YYEEEE, per germline. CDR3 region: CASTPGAPGRAVTYGYTF. DNA for the CDR3: TGTGCCAGCACCCCTGGGGCCCCGGGCCGTGCCGTAACCTATGGCTACACCTTC.

Notes on this clone: One end of the junction varies from germline; a read error may be responsible. The chain uses TRBV7-7 and TRBJ2-3, with D perhaps TRBD1 (8 bases). Germline V gene data show CDR1 as SSHAT and CDR2 as FNYEAQ (reference sequence). The CDR3 runs to 14 residues. The CDR3 DNA sequence: TGTGCTAGCAGCTTAACAGGGGGGGCAGATACGCAGTATTTT. Translated, it gives CASSLTGGADTQYF.

The V gene is TRBV6-5, the J gene TRBJ2-7, with TRBD1 identical over 12 bases. Germline V gene lookup returns CDR1 MNHEY and CDR2 SVGAGI. The J segment lost 6 bases and the V segment lost 5 bases, leaving 8 bases of the junction unmatched. This CDR3 comprises 15 residues. DNA for the CDR3: TGTGCCAGCAGTACGGGGGGACAGGGGGCGAGCGAGCAGTACTTC. This sequence encodes CASSTGGQGASEQYF.

This chain uses TRBV19 with TRBJ1-3, with D possibly TRBD1 on 6 matching bases. The CDR3 consists of 15 residues. The V end lost 5 bases, the J end lost 0 bases, and 11 bases lay between the germline ends. Germline CDR1 reads LNHDA; CDR2 reads SQIVND (reference sequence). CDR3 DNA sequence: TGTGCCAGTAGTGCGGACAGTCGCTCTGGAAACACCATATATTTT. This sequence encodes CASSADSRSGNTIYF. The full variable domain, in which reference TRBV19 and TRBJ1-3 provide the parts outside the CDR3, is DGGITQSPKYLFRKEGQNVTLSCEQNLNHDAMYWYRQDPGQGLRLIYYSQIVNDFQKGDIAEGYSVSREKKESFPLTVTSAQKNPTAFYLCASSADSRSGNTIYFGEGSWLTVV.

This rearrangement joins TRBV6-4 to TRBJ2-3; 9 bases map to TRBD2. In germline, CDR1 is MRHNA, CDR2 SNTAGT. The CDR3 has 14 residues. V lost 4 bases to trimming and J lost 3 bases; unmatched junction nucleotides: 2. The CDR3 DNA reads TGTGCCAGCAGTGGTAGCGGGGGTACAGATACGCAGTATTTT. This codes for CASSGSGGTDTQYF.

The chain recombines TRBV2 with TRBJ1-6; 7 bases line up with TRBD1. This CDR3 has 15 residues. Germline V gives CDR1 SNHLY, CDR2 FYNNEI. Trimming removed 10 bases from V and 10 bases from J; junction bases left unmatched: 16. CDR3 in DNA: TGTGCCATCCCGACCCCGGGACAGTCTAAATCACCCCTCCACTTT. Its protein product is CAIPTPGQSKSPLHF.

The chain couples TRBV13 to TRBJ1-1, with unresolved D. This CDR3 is built from 14 residues. V gave up 8 bases and J gave up 2 bases, with 15 bases separating them. Germline CDR1 PRHDT, CDR2 FYEKMQ (reference sequence). CDR3: CASGSPGSNTEAFF. The CDR3 DNA reads as TGTGCCAGCGGATCCCCCGGGTCAAACACTGAAGCTTTCTTT.

This rearrangement joins TRBV5-1 to TRBJ2-3; weak D call: TRBD2 (5 bases). Germline CDR1 is SGHRS and CDR2 is YFSETQ. The CDR3 consists of 15 residues. V was cut by 0 bases and J by 0 bases, with 8 bases left in between. CDR3 in amino acids: CASSLGLPSTDTQYF. The CDR3 coding sequence is TGCGCCAGCAGCTTGGGACTACCTAGCACAGATACGCAGTATTTT.

This chain links TRBV29-1 with TRBJ1-2; D remains unclear. CDR1 SQVTM and CDR2 ANQGSEA come from the germline V gene. The CDR3 totals 12 residues. CDR3 residues: CSIGEEFGGYTF. For the CDR3, the DNA is TGCAGTATTGGGGAGGAGTTCGGTGGCTACACCTTC.

CDR3 in amino acids: CASSLFLREGTGELFF. CDR3 sequence (DNA): TGTGCCAGCAGTTTATTTCTCAGGGAGGGCACCGGGGAGCTGTTTTTT. V and J are TRBV28 and TRBJ2-2; 7 bases align to TRBD2. The CDR3 loop spans 16 amino acids. J gave up 4 bases and V 1 base, and 6 bases lay outside the gene matches. Germline values: CDR1 MDHEN, CDR2 SYDVKM.

This chain uses TRBV7-2 with TRBJ2-5; 10 nucleotides line up with TRBD1. The CDR3 sequence is 15 residues long. Germline assignment: CDR1 SGHTA and CDR2 FQGNSA. With 5 bases clipped from V and 5 bases from J, the junction kept 8 bases outside the gene matches. The CDR3 region has the DNA TGTGCCAGCAGCCGGGACAGGGGCCAGGTGGAGACCCAGTACTTC. Its protein is CASSRDRGQVETQYF.

V usage is TRBV6-1 and J usage is TRBJ2-6, with D possibly TRBD1 on 5 matching bases. Germline values: CDR1 MNHNS, CDR2 SASEGT. The V and J ends lost 6 bases and 1 base respectively, with 10 bases between them. The CDR3 is made up of 15 amino acids. DNA of the CDR3: TGTGCCAGCAGCACTCCAGGGTCTGGGGCCAACGTCCTGACTTTC. Its translation: CASSTPGSGANVLTF.

This clone turned up a few times. The chain joins TRBV27 to TRBJ2-7; tentative D call: TRBD2 (6 bases). The germline CDR1 and CDR2 sequences are MNHEY and SMNVEV (reference sequence). The length of the CDR3 is 15 residues. V was shortened by 2 bases and J by 6 bases, with 17 bases between the two germline ends. The CDR3, as DNA: TGTGCCAGCAGTTTAGTCGGGGGACGGTTGGGCGAGCAGTACTTC. This translates into CASSLVGGRLGEQYF.

V is TRBV5-6 and J is TRBJ1-2, with a tentative D call TRBD1 (5 bases). V was shortened by 0 bases and J by 8 bases, with 8 bases between the two germline ends. The CDR3 runs to 12 residues. CDR1 is SGHDT and CDR2 is YYEEEE in the germline V gene. The CDR3 spells CASSLGGGGYTF. The CDR3, as DNA: TGTGCCAGCAGCTTGGGCGGGGGAGGCTACACCTTC.

V usage is TRBV6-1 and J usage is TRBJ1-6, with D unresolved. Per germline, CDR1 MNHNS and CDR2 SASEGT. This CDR3 is built from 14 residues. V shed 9 bases and J shed 4 bases, with 13 bases lying between them. Written as DNA, the CDR3 is TGTGCCAGTGTCCCGGGATCATATAATTCACCCCTCCACTTT. Its protein product is CASVPGSYNSPLHF.

This chain connects TRBV15 to TRBJ2-5, with TRBD2 identical over 11 bases. J lost 5 bases, V lost 7 bases, and 6 bases had no gene match. CDR1 is LNHNV, CDR2 YYDKDF, per germline (reference sequence). CDR3 length: 14 amino acids. CDR3 protein: CATTPSGGFETQYF. The CDR3 DNA reads as TGTGCCACCACTCCTAGCGGGGGGTTCGAGACCCAGTACTTC.

This clone has just one count. The final CDR3 position lacks the conserved phenylalanine or tryptophan, pointing to a likely read error. The V call is TRBV15, the J call TRBJ1-2; D is ambiguous. The CDR3 sequence is 15 residues long. V was clipped by 3 bases and J by 4 bases, with 15 bases between them. Germline V CDR1 and CDR2: LNHNV, YYDKDF (reference sequence). CDR3 residues: CATSRTWRTSYGYTL. Written as DNA, the CDR3 is TGTGCCACCAGCAGGACATGGAGGACCAGCTATGGCTACACCCTC.

In nucleotides, the CDR3 is TGCGCCAGCAGCCCCTGGGTGACTAGCAGCTACGAGCAGTACTTC. Protein sequence: CASSPWVTSSYEQYF. This sequence joins TRBV4-3 and TRBJ2-7, with 7 bases matching TRBD2. V trimming: 4 bases; J trimming: 3 bases; junction bases outside the gene matches: 9. The CDR3 totals 15 residues. Per the germline V gene, CDR1 is LGHNA and CDR2 is YSLEER.

This clone was recorded a few times. The chain is built from TRBV7-2 and TRBJ2-7; 7 bases are shared with TRBD1. V was pared by 3 bases and J by 12 bases, with 11 bases of the junction left unmatched. This CDR3 has 13 amino acids. CDR1 is SGHTA and CDR2 is FQGNSA in the germline V gene. CDR3 residues: CASSLNPQGVGYF. The CDR3 coding sequence is TGTGCCAGCAGCTTGAACCCCCAGGGGGTGGGGTACTTC.

The chain carries TRBV19 and TRBJ2-7, with D perhaps matching TRBD2 (5 bases). From germline, CDR1 is LNHDA and CDR2 SQIVND (reference sequence). V lost 8 bases and J lost 3, with 8 bases in between. This CDR3 comprises 11 residues. The CDR3 DNA follows: TGTGCCAGTGGGAGCGGCTACGAGCAGTACTTC. It yields the protein CASGSGYEQYF.

The chain uses TRBV27 and TRBJ2-1; TRBD2 matches at 11 bases. In germline, CDR1 is MNHEY, CDR2 SMNVEV (reference sequence). The CDR3 is made up of 18 amino acids. The V segment lost 0 bases and the J segment 8 bases; nucleotides outside the gene matches: 12. Here the CDR3 DNA reads TGTGCCAGCAGTTTATCCCCCCCGTATAGCGGGGGGGCCCATGAGCAGTTCTTC. It yields the protein CASSLSPPYSGGAHEQFF.